This TCR beta chain was captured in a study of a mutant IDH1 vaccine in newly diagnosed glioma. As for the study in general: Following radiotherapy alone, or alongside temozolomide cycles, vaccination was started after an interval of 4-6 weeks. Of treated patients, 62.5% were men and about 38% women, averaging roughly 42 years. Study-wide results and limits: Vaccine-induced immune responses were detected in roughly 93% of patients.

Libraries were prepared by immunoSEQ multiplex PCR; TCRdb keeps only in-frame clonotypes and omits some of them. In the table there are about 120,000 clones, roughly 78% of which are singletons. With V trimmed by 2 bases and J by 11 bases, 7 bases remained unmatched. The V gene's germline CDR1 is MRHNA and CDR2 SNTAGT. This CDR3 comprises 13 residues. Time point: week 11, during vaccination. In the vaccine, a single dose held 300 ug of the mutant IDH1 20-mer peptide, along with topical imiquimod. This clone showed up just a few times. Its antigen is undetermined. This chain connects TRBV6-4 to TRBJ1-1, with 8 positions matching TRBD1. The TCR sequence derives from a man in his forties or fifties with glioma. Specimen: PBMCs, collected from a glioma patient whose treatment included an IDH1 peptide vaccine. The CDR3 loop is CASSDPWTGSAFF. CDR3 DNA sequence: TGTGCCAGCAGTGACCCTTGGACAGGGAGTGCTTTCTTT.